These 21 T cell receptor beta chains were all obtained from the same sample, sequenced in a study of blood T cells in healthy people across ages. Primed by a sample-barcoded 5' primer and a J-beta primer mix, a second PCR proceeded for 7 to 11 cycles. TCRdb re-analysed the 5' RACE reads in MiXCR, keeping a single row per CDR3 protein. The sample holds under 1,000,000 distinct CDR3 sequences, 35% to 40% seen once. The sequencing sample was made of blood. The receptors originated from a man aged 18 to 35 in good health.

The V gene is TRBV7-2, the J gene TRBJ1-4; the D is unclear. The CDR3 runs to 14 residues. Looked up from germline, CDR1 is SGHTA and CDR2 is FQGNSA. Trimming shortened V by 6 bases and J by 6 bases, and 14 bases separated the two germline ends. The CDR3 coding sequence is TGTGCCAGCAGACCCACCCGGGAGGATGAAAAACTGTTTTTT. The encoded protein is CASRPTREDEKLFF.

CDR3 amino acids: CATQASGRYNEQFF. The CDR3 nucleotides are TGTGCCACCCAGGCTAGCGGACGCTACAATGAGCAGTTCTTC. The gene calls are TRBV6-5 and TRBJ2-1; TRBD2 agrees at 7 bases. The CDR3 covers 14 residues. The V gene end was trimmed by 10 bases and the J gene end by 3 bases; junction bases not matched to a gene: 9. Germline V CDR1 and CDR2: MNHEY, SVGAGI.

This clonotype was counted many times. This rearrangement joins TRBV5-1 to TRBJ1-2; D ambiguous. The germline gives CDR1 SGHRS, CDR2 YFSETQ. The CDR3 consists of 14 residues. V lost 0 bases, J lost 3 bases, and 9 bases lay in between. CDR3 sequence reads: CASSLGAEYYGYTF. The CDR3 nucleotides read TGCGCCAGCAGCTTGGGAGCGGAGTACTATGGCTACACCTTC.

About this clonotype: This may be a read error, as it is one base from a much larger clone. CDR3 residues: CASSLGGGRTGFNQPQHF. CDR3 nucleotide sequence: TGTGCCAGCAGTTTGGGGGGAGGCCGGACAGGGTTTAATCAGCCCCAGCATTTT. The chain combines TRBV28 with TRBJ1-5; 8 nucleotides align to TRBD1. This CDR3 comprises 18 residues. J lost 4 bases, V lost 3 bases, and 14 bases had no gene match. Germline values: CDR1 MDHEN, CDR2 SYDVKM.

This chain connects TRBV4-1 to TRBJ2-7; 7 nucleotides agree with TRBD2. The V gene's germline CDR1 is MGHRA and CDR2 YSYEKL. This CDR3 spans 15 amino acids. V was pared by 1 base and J by 6 bases, with 9 bases of the junction left unmatched. The CDR3 reads CASSQGGLSGAEQYF. The CDR3 bases are TGCGCCAGCAGCCAAGGGGGTTTAAGCGGGGCCGAGCAGTACTTC.

This clonotype was counted at least ten times. The chain uses TRBV10-3 and TRBJ1-6; the D gene is possibly TRBD1 (6 bases). V was pared by 7 bases and J by 6 bases, with 10 bases between. CDR3 length equals 13 residues. Germline CDR1 is ENHRY and CDR2 is SYGVKD. The CDR3 sequence: CAINGTPNSPLHF. DNA for the CDR3: TGTGCCATCAACGGGACACCTAATTCACCCCTCCACTTT.

The CDR3 loop is CASTWTLNSPLHF. CDR3 nucleotide sequence: TGCGCCAGCACCTGGACCCTTAATTCACCCCTCCACTTT. The rearrangement joins TRBV5-1 to TRBJ1-6; no firm D call. Trimming shortened V by 6 bases and J by 6 bases, and 10 bases separated the two germline ends. Per germline, CDR1 SGHRS and CDR2 YFSETQ. The CDR3 spans 13 residues.

Notes on this clonotype: A much larger clone sits a single nucleotide away, making a read error possible. V and J are TRBV6-2 or TRBV6-3 and TRBJ2-1; 7 nucleotides align to TRBD2. V was pared by 2 bases and J by 10 bases, with 5 bases of the junction left unmatched. CDR1 is MNHEY and CDR2 is SVGEGT in the germline V gene. CDR3 size: 13 residues. CDR3 loop: CASSYRGDYEQFF. CDR3 DNA sequence: TGTGCCAGCAGTTACCGTGGGGACTACGAGCAGTTCTTC.

Of note for this clonotype: Compared with germline, one end of the junction differs, possibly owing to a read error. This chain joins TRBV6-2 or TRBV6-3 and TRBJ1-5; D unresolved. The CDR3 covers 18 residues. Germline CDR1 is MNHEY and CDR2 is SVGEGT. CDR3 residues: CARSYSTSSARGNQPQHF. The CDR3 bases are TGTGCCCGCAGTTACTCGACATCCAGCGCGAGGGGCAATCAGCCCCAGCATTTT.

The chain has TRBV2 and TRBJ2-1, with 9 bases aligning to TRBD1. The CDR3 extends over 15 amino acids. Germline loops: CDR1 SNHLY, CDR2 FYNNEI. Germline trimming cut 6 bases from V and 4 bases from J; bases unmatched to any gene: 7. The CDR3 coding sequence is TGTGCCAGCAGGTTAGGACAGGGGAATTACAATGAGCAGTTCTTC. Translation: CASRLGQGNYNEQFF.

The chain links TRBV7-3 to TRBJ2-5, with 10 bases that match TRBD1. V lost 4 bases, J lost 4 bases, and 6 bases stayed unmatched. The CDR3 is 15 residues long. Germline CDR1 and CDR2: SGHTA and FQGTGA. The CDR3 nucleotides are TGTGCCAGCAGCTCCGGACAGGGGGATGGAGAGACCCAGTACTTC. Its translation: CASSSGQGDGETQYF. Together with reference TRBV7-3 and TRBJ2-5, the CDR3 gives the full variable domain: GAGVSQTPSNKVTEKGKYVELRCDPISGHTALYWYRQSLGQGPEFLIYFQGTGAADDSGLPNDRFFAVRPEGSVSTLKIQRTERGDSAVYLCASSSGQGDGETQYFGPGTRLLVL.

The chain joins TRBV20-1 to TRBJ1-2; D is possibly TRBD1 (5 bases). Germline V gene sequence: CDR1 DFQATT, CDR2 SNEGSKA (reference sequence). This CDR3 has 15 residues. Trimming pared 0 bases from V and 6 bases from J, leaving 17 bases between. CDR3 in amino acids: CSARDQFPGLDGYTF. CDR3 coding DNA: TGCAGTGCTAGAGATCAATTTCCAGGGCTCGATGGCTACACCTTC.

V usage is TRBV5-1 and J usage is TRBJ1-1; the D gene is possibly TRBD1 (6 bases). V lost 4 bases and J 1 base, leaving 17 bases between the germline ends. The CDR3 runs to 16 residues. The germline gives CDR1 SGHRS, CDR2 YFSETQ. CDR3 in amino acids: CASSPGGGAPNTEAFF. As DNA, the CDR3 is TGCGCCAGCAGCCCCGGCGGGGGGGCACCGAACACTGAAGCTTTCTTT.

V is TRBV9 and J is TRBJ1-5; tentatively, D is TRBD1 (5 bases). V lost 2 bases and J lost 0, with 12 bases in between. The germline V gene has CDR1 SGDLS and CDR2 YYNGEE. This CDR3 has 16 amino acids. CDR3 sequence (DNA): TGTGCCAGCAGCGTGGGACCCGATTATAGCAATCAGCCCCAGCATTTT. Its protein product is CASSVGPDYSNQPQHF.

This clonotype occurred many times. This rearrangement joins TRBV20-1 to TRBJ2-3, with 9 bases identical to TRBD2. Per the germline V gene, CDR1 is DFQATT and CDR2 is SNEGSKA (reference sequence). The V segment lost 1 base and the J segment 0 bases; nucleotides outside the gene matches: 2. This CDR3 spans 15 amino acids. The CDR3 sequence: CSARVTSGSTDTQYF. In DNA, the CDR3 is TGCAGTGCTAGAGTGACTAGCGGAAGCACAGATACGCAGTATTTT.

This clonotype has just a few counts. The chain links TRBV7-2 to TRBJ2-3; the D gene could be TRBD1 or TRBD2 (5 bases each). CDR3 length equals 14 residues. Trimming removed 5 bases at V and 10 bases at J, with 19 bases between. CDR1 is SGHTA, CDR2 FQGNSA, per germline. The CDR3 nucleotides are TGTGCCAGCAGCCGAAATGTAGTGGGGGAGTCGCAGTATTTT. It yields the protein CASSRNVVGESQYF.

Concerning this clonotype itself: A junction boundary mismatches the germline segment, possibly from a read error. The CDR3: CVSSTLGGPSSGNTIYF. DNA of the CDR3: TGTGTCAGCAGCACCCTCGGCGGGCCGAGCTCTGGAAACACCATATATTTT. The J gene is TRBJ1-3, the V gene TRBV7-2; D call uncertain. The CDR3 contains 17 residues. The germline gives CDR1 SGHTA, CDR2 FQGNSA.

V usage is TRBV11-2 and J usage is TRBJ1-2; possibly TRBD1 for D (5 bases). Germline CDR1 and CDR2: SGHAT and FQNNGV. With 8 bases removed from V and 8 bases from J, the gap between germline ends came to 15 bases. The CDR3 consists of 12 residues. CDR3 loop: CASGTEIGGYTF. The CDR3 nucleotides read TGTGCCAGCGGGACGGAGATTGGGGGCTACACCTTC.

At least ten counts were recorded for this clonotype. The V and J genes are TRBV10-3 and TRBJ2-6, with 7 bases identical to TRBD2. Germline lookup yields CDR1 ENHRY and CDR2 SYGVKD. With V trimmed by 6 bases and J by 0 bases, 2 bases remained unmatched. This CDR3 contains 15 residues. As DNA, the CDR3 is TGTGCCATCAGGGGAGGGATCTCTGGGGCCAACGTCCTGACTTTC. Its protein is CAIRGGISGANVLTF.

The rearrangement joins TRBV6-2 or TRBV6-3 to TRBJ2-7, with D possibly called TRBD1 or TRBD2 (5 bases each). The CDR3 length is 12 residues. V was cut by 10 bases and J by 2 bases, with 12 bases left in between. Germline-derived CDR1 and CDR2 are MNHEY and SVGEGT. CDR3 DNA: TGTGCCACCCTTTCGGGGCCCTACGAGCAGTACTTC. Its protein is CATLSGPYEQYF.

The chain carries TRBV4-2 and TRBJ1-5, with D maybe TRBD1 (5 bases). Trimming removed 0 bases at V and 0 bases at J, with 15 bases between. Germline V lookup: CDR1 LGHNA, CDR2 YNFKEQ. CDR3 length equals 18 residues. The CDR3 DNA follows: TGTGCCAGCAGCCAAGATTCCCGACAGATATATAGCAATCAGCCCCAGCATTTT. This sequence encodes CASSQDSRQIYSNQPQHF.